The rows below give T cell receptor beta chains drawn from one sample of a study of cytomegalovirus exposure and HLA in healthy donors. Method: immunoSEQ multiplex PCR; TCRdb's copy keeps in-frame clones and lacks some. The table shows about 170,000 clones, with just under 80% occurring only once. The sample was PBMCs. Receptors were obtained from a woman aged 50 to 60 in good health and CMV-seropositive. Each CDR3 is given with its conserved first and last residue.

j_call v_call cdr3_aa
TRBJ1-1 TRBV6-6 CASSGARNTEAFF
TRBJ1-5 TRBV4-1 CASSQEGNGRDQPQHF
TRBJ1-3 TRBV9 CASSETGGNSGNTIYF
TRBJ1-6 TRBV6-5 CASKDDSLYNSPLHF
TRBJ1-1 TRBV7-9 CASSLVTGVTEAFF
TRBJ1-1 TRBV27 CASRLTGTNTEAFF
TRBJ2-3 TRBV11-3 CASSLNERSTDTQYF
TRBJ2-7 TRBV5-4 CASSTGPADEQYF
TRBJ1-2 TRBV4-1 CASSGTGGSYGYTF
TRBJ1-1 TRBV4-1 CASSQDSGSNTEAFF
TRBJ1-5 TRBV2 CASSGDRGEGQPQHF
TRBJ2-4 TRBV5-1 CASSLETGTGRGAKNIQYF
TRBJ2-3 TRBV6-1 CASSEVGLATDTQYF
TRBJ2-7 TRBV6-5 CASSPAGTGIYEQYF
TRBJ2-2 TRBV18 CASSPSEINTGELFF
TRBJ2-2 TRBV2 CASSATGGELFF
TRBJ2-1 TRBV10-3 CAISESGNEQFF
TRBJ2-5 TRBV12-2 CASRLAFKQGAETQYF
TRBJ2-1 TRBV9 CASSVALREGNEQFF
TRBJ1-4 TRBV11-2 CASSPRTATNEKLFF
TRBJ2-1 TRBV19 CASSDGQPSYNEQFF
TRBJ2-2 TRBV14 CASSQGRLAGELFF
TRBJ2-7 TRBV7-9 CSSSSSYEQYF
TRBJ1-5 TRBV25-1 CASSAGQLQGGNQPQHF
NA TRBV6-5 CASSSQTGREQYF
TRBJ2-1 TRBV12-5 CASGVLGLLGEQFF
TRBJ2-3 TRBV2 CASSGRSGTDTQYF
TRBJ1-5 TRBV30 CAWRGGTGNQPQHF
TRBJ2-7 TRBV6-5 CASSYGDLYEQYF
TRBJ1-4 TRBV15 CATSRDPIQGTNEKLFF
TRBJ1-3 TRBV21-1 CASSKSTYTPGTGSSGNTIYF
TRBJ1-3 TRBV7-6 CASSLRLSSGNTIYF
TRBJ1-5 TRBV5-6 CASSLGSGTGGGQPQHF
TRBJ1-1 TRBV5-5 CASSFVNTEAFF
TRBJ2-1 TRBV7-9 CASSRSTSGANNEQFF
TRBJ2-1 TRBV5-1 CASSPRGGGARNEQFF
TRBJ1-2 TRBV19 CASRGGARYGYTF
TRBJ1-6 TRBV18 CASSPPGGRGPNSPLHF
TRBJ1-2 TRBV14 CASSQLGQGGYTF
TRBJ1-2 TRBV19 CATLEQGDLGYTF
TRBJ2-5 TRBV4-1 CASSHVGQGVETQYF
TRBJ1-3 TRBV6-1 CASSVEWNTIYF
TRBJ2-7 TRBV5-4 CASSFWTGGHEQYF
TRBJ2-1 TRBV12-5 CASGLPWYGRRDISNEQFF
TRBJ2-7 TRBV4-1 CASSQDRDEQYF
TRBJ2-5 TRBV5-1 CASSLGDRGPETQYF
TRBJ2-7 TRBV10-3 CAISESRQGVYEQYF
TRBJ2-3 TRBV9 CASSGQQGLDITDTQYF
TRBJ2-3 TRBV4-2 CASSQAGSNTDTQYF
TRBJ2-7 TRBV5-1 CASSLSPSGRLGHTVYEQYF
TRBJ2-1 TRBV7-3 CASSPSGASYNEQFF
TRBJ2-7 TRBV29-1 CSAGTGTYEQYF
NA TRBV6-5 CASSRDRSSYEQYF
TRBJ2-7 TRBV11-2 CASSPLKWASGDYEQYF
TRBJ2-7 TRBV6-1 CASSEAVADSYEQYF
TRBJ1-1 TRBV9 CASSVGQAWGTEAFF
TRBJ2-1 TRBV19 CASSSDRVRSYNEQFF
TRBJ2-3 TRBV13 CASSPFGGAHLQYF
TRBJ1-4 TRBV6-5 CASSLRRSNEKLFF
TRBJ1-1 TRBV7-9 CASSLPRIPTGNTEAFF